The rows below give T cell receptor beta chains drawn from one sample of a study of Ad26.COV2.S vaccination and SARS-CoV-2 variants. Using immunoSEQ multiplex PCR, the repertoire was profiled, and TCRdb retains in-frame clones only, with some absent. The sample yields some 45,000 clones, around 83% seen once. The source material was peripheral blood, sampled after recovery from COVID-19. These receptors were taken from a human donor who had recovered from COVID-19. Both conserved end residues are part of each CDR3. D genes are given only for firm matches. Size values are once, few and many counts, or a class for expanded clones, and some rows have none.

J gene: TRBJ2-3; clone size: .; V gene: TRBV20-1; D gene: TRBD2; CDR3 DNA: TGCAGTGCTAGTTTTAGCGGGGGGGAGACAGATACGCAGTATTTT; CDR3 protein: CSASFSGGETDTQYF
J gene: TRBJ2-2; clone size: .; V gene: TRBV7-6; D gene: .; CDR3 DNA: TGTGCCAGCAGCTTATCCGGGGCCGGGGAGCTGTTTTTT; CDR3 protein: CASSLSGAGELFF
J gene: TRBJ2-5; clone size: .; V gene: TRBV7-9; D gene: .; CDR3 DNA: TGTGCCAGCAGCTTAAACGGGCGTGAGACCCAGTACTTC; CDR3 protein: CASSLNGRETQYF
J gene: TRBJ1-2; clone size: .; V gene: TRBV27; D gene: .; CDR3 DNA: TGTGCCAGCAGCCGCAACAGGGTAAACGGCTACACCTTC; CDR3 protein: CASSRNRVNGYTF
J gene: TRBJ2-3; clone size: .; V gene: TRBV7-3; D gene: .; CDR3 DNA: TGTGCCAGCAGCTTAAATGACAAAGATACGCAGTATTTT; CDR3 protein: CASSLNDKDTQYF
J gene: TRBJ1-5; clone size: .; V gene: TRBV10-1; D gene: .; CDR3 DNA: TGCGCCAGCAGGGAGCTGCCGTGGCCCCAGCATTTT; CDR3 protein: CASRELPWPQHF
J gene: TRBJ2-3; clone size: once; V gene: TRBV6-5; D gene: .; CDR3 DNA: TGTGCCAGCAGTTACTCGATGGTGGGGACAGATACGCAGTATTTT; CDR3 protein: CASSYSMVGTDTQYF
J gene: TRBJ2-3; clone size: .; V gene: TRBV5-1; D gene: .; CDR3 DNA: TGCGCCAGCAGCTTGGAGCCAGTTAGGAATACGCAGTATTTT; CDR3 protein: CASSLEPVRNTQYF
J gene: TRBJ1-5; clone size: .; V gene: TRBV19; D gene: .; CDR3 DNA: TGTGCCAGTAGTAAAAGCCCCCGGGAGGTCAATCAGCCCCAGCATTTT; CDR3 protein: CASSKSPREVNQPQHF
J gene: TRBJ2-5; clone size: .; V gene: TRBV7-3; D gene: TRBD2; CDR3 DNA: TGTGCCAGCAGCATGGGACTAGCGGGGGTAGAGACCCAGTACTTC; CDR3 protein: CASSMGLAGVETQYF
J gene: TRBJ1-1; clone size: once; V gene: TRBV19; D gene: TRBD1; CDR3 DNA: TGTGCCAGTGGAGGTGACCCTGACAGGGGCGGCGGCACTGAAGCTTTCTTT; CDR3 protein: CASGGDPDRGGGTEAFF
J gene: TRBJ1-2; clone size: .; V gene: TRBV19; D gene: .; CDR3 DNA: TGTGCCAGTACACCCCCCGACAGGATCTATGGCTACACCTTC; CDR3 protein: CASTPPDRIYGYTF
J gene: TRBJ2-7; clone size: .; V gene: TRBV12-3/TRBV12-4; D gene: .; CDR3 DNA: TGTGCCAGCAGTTTCAGGGCCTCTACATTC; CDR3 protein: CASSFRASTF
J gene: TRBJ1-3; clone size: .; V gene: TRBV19; D gene: TRBD1; CDR3 DNA: TGTGCCAGTAGTGCCCTCGGGACAGGGGGTGACACCATATATTTT; CDR3 protein: CASSALGTGGDTIYF
J gene: TRBJ1-1; clone size: .; V gene: TRBV12-3/TRBV12-4; D gene: .; CDR3 DNA: TGTGCCAGCAGGAACCCACAGGGAAAAGCTTTCTTT; CDR3 protein: CASRNPQGKAFF
J gene: TRBJ1-1; clone size: .; V gene: TRBV24-1; D gene: .; CDR3 DNA: TGTGCCACCAGTGATTTGACCGACAGCCAAGCTTTCTTT; CDR3 protein: CATSDLTDSQAFF
J gene: TRBJ1-3; clone size: .; V gene: TRBV24-1; D gene: .; CDR3 DNA: TGTGCCACCAGTGATGGGGGCTTAGGTGGAAACACCATATATTTT; CDR3 protein: CATSDGGLGGNTIYF
J gene: TRBJ2-5; clone size: once; V gene: TRBV5-4; D gene: .; CDR3 DNA: TGTGCCAGCAGCCCACTAGAGCAGGGGAAGGAGACCCAGTACTTC; CDR3 protein: CASSPLEQGKETQYF
J gene: TRBJ2-6; clone size: .; V gene: TRBV10-3; D gene: .; CDR3 DNA: TGTGCCATCAGCTTAACACTCTCTGGGGCCAACGTCCTGACTTTC; CDR3 protein: CAISLTLSGANVLTF
J gene: TRBJ1-3; clone size: .; V gene: TRBV7-9; D gene: .; CDR3 DNA: TGTGCCAGCAGAAGCTCTGGAAACACCATATATTTT; CDR3 protein: CASRSSGNTIYF
J gene: TRBJ2-3; clone size: .; V gene: TRBV7-2; D gene: TRBD2; CDR3 DNA: TGTGCCAGCAGCAAAACGGGGACTAGCGGGATCGGAGATACGCAGTATTTT; CDR3 protein: CASSKTGTSGIGDTQYF
J gene: TRBJ1-6; clone size: .; V gene: TRBV5-1; D gene: .; CDR3 DNA: TGCGCCAGCAGCTTGGCCGTAGGGGAAAGGCATTCACCCCTCCACTTT; CDR3 protein: CASSLAVGERHSPLHF
J gene: TRBJ1-1; clone size: .; V gene: TRBV6-1; D gene: .; CDR3 DNA: TGTGCCAGCAGTGATGAGACACTGAACACTGAAGCTTTCTTT; CDR3 protein: CASSDETLNTEAFF
J gene: TRBJ1-1; clone size: .; V gene: TRBV28; D gene: TRBD1; CDR3 DNA: TGTGCCAGCAGTTTTTCAGGGGGAGGCACTGAAGCTTTCTTT; CDR3 protein: CASSFSGGGTEAFF
J gene: TRBJ2-3; clone size: .; V gene: TRBV4-2; D gene: .; CDR3 DNA: TGTGCCAGCAGCCAAGACCGGCTTGGCACAGATACGCAGTATTTT; CDR3 protein: CASSQDRLGTDTQYF
J gene: TRBJ2-2; clone size: few; V gene: TRBV7-3; D gene: .; CDR3 DNA: TGTGCCAGCAGCCCGCCGACTCGGACCGGGGAGCTGTTTTTT; CDR3 protein: CASSPPTRTGELFF
J gene: TRBJ2-2; clone size: .; V gene: TRBV6-5; D gene: .; CDR3 DNA: TGTGCCAGCATGGGGGGGGCCCGAACCGGGGAGCTGTTTTTT; CDR3 protein: CASMGGARTGELFF
J gene: TRBJ2-1; clone size: .; V gene: TRBV14; D gene: .; CDR3 DNA: TGTGCCAGCAGCCAAGGTCCAAGCGTTGAGCAGTTCTTC; CDR3 protein: CASSQGPSVEQFF
J gene: TRBJ1-6; clone size: .; V gene: TRBV5-1; D gene: .; CDR3 DNA: TGCGCCAGCAGCCTGAAGTCCGATTCACCCCTCCACTTT; CDR3 protein: CASSLKSDSPLHF
J gene: TRBJ1-2; clone size: .; V gene: TRBV19; D gene: .; CDR3 DNA: TGTGCCAGTAGTATGGGGTGGAGCCGCTATGGCTACACCTTC; CDR3 protein: CASSMGWSRYGYTF
J gene: TRBJ2-2; clone size: .; V gene: TRBV4-1; D gene: TRBD1; CDR3 DNA: TGCGCCAGCAGCCAAGACGACAGGGCGAACACCGGGGAGCTGTTTTTT; CDR3 protein: CASSQDDRANTGELFF
J gene: TRBJ1-2; clone size: .; V gene: TRBV19; D gene: .; CDR3 DNA: TGTGCCCCCCCCAAGGGTGGCTACACCTTC; CDR3 protein: CAPPKGGYTF
J gene: TRBJ2-2; clone size: medium-sized; V gene: TRBV7-3; D gene: .; CDR3 DNA: TGTGCCAGCAGCCAACTAGGGTCTACCGGGGAGCTGTTTTTT; CDR3 protein: CASSQLGSTGELFF
J gene: TRBJ2-3; clone size: .; V gene: TRBV7-3; D gene: .; CDR3 DNA: TGTGCCAGCAGCCCCAATTGGGGTAGCACAGATACGCAGTATTTT; CDR3 protein: CASSPNWGSTDTQYF
J gene: TRBJ2-7; clone size: .; V gene: TRBV30; D gene: TRBD2; CDR3 DNA: TGTGCCTGGAGTCGCGGGGGGACTTTCGCACCGCGCGAGCAGTACTTC; CDR3 protein: CAWSRGGTFAPREQYF
J gene: TRBJ1-2; clone size: .; V gene: TRBV6-1; D gene: .; CDR3 DNA: TGTGCCAGCAGTGAGTACGGAAACTATGGCTACACCTTC; CDR3 protein: CASSEYGNYGYTF
J gene: TRBJ1-1; clone size: .; V gene: TRBV19; D gene: .; CDR3 DNA: TGTGCCAGTACCCCCAAGGGAAGGAGAGTTAACACTGAAGCTTTCTTT; CDR3 protein: CASTPKGRRVNTEAFF
J gene: TRBJ2-3; clone size: .; V gene: TRBV4-2; D gene: .; CDR3 DNA: TGTGCCAGCAGCCAAGAGCATACCAGGTTCACAGATACGCAGTATTTT; CDR3 protein: CASSQEHTRFTDTQYF
J gene: TRBJ1-2; clone size: .; V gene: TRBV5-1; D gene: .; CDR3 DNA: TGCGCCAGCAGCCCACGGTCCCCCGTACTCTATGGCTACACCTTC; CDR3 protein: CASSPRSPVLYGYTF